One sample yielded the 23 T cell receptor beta chains listed below, sequenced in a study of blood T cell repertoires in COVID-19. Clones were read by immunoSEQ multiplex PCR, and TCRdb kept only the in-frame ones, dropping some. The data show about 220,000 clones, about 90% seen once. The source material was PBMCs or T cells enriched from blood (not recorded which). Receptors were obtained from a woman aged 45 to 65 with acute COVID-19.

The chain links TRBV5-5 to TRBJ2-5, with D perhaps matching TRBD1 (7 bases). The CDR3 totals 13 residues. V shed 6 bases and J shed 4 bases, with 13 bases lying between them. CDR1 is SGHKS, CDR2 YYEKEE, per germline (reference sequence). CDR3 residues: CASTGGQSETQYF. The DNA of the CDR3 is TGTGCCAGCACCGGGGGACAGTCAGAGACCCAGTACTTC.

Here the CDR3 reads CASRYGDREGAFF. Here the CDR3 DNA reads TGTGCCAGCAGGTATGGGGACAGGGAGGGAGCTTTCTTT. This rearrangement joins TRBV12-3 or TRBV12-4 to TRBJ1-1; the match to TRBD1 covers 9 bases. This CDR3 is built from 13 residues. The junction had 9 bases not matched to a gene; V was cut back by 6 bases and J by 10 bases.

The rearrangement links TRBV29-1 to TRBJ2-1; 9 nucleotides line up with TRBD1. The CDR3 has 19 residues. V gave up 4 bases and J gave up 1 base; unmatched junction bases: 17. Germline CDR1 is SQVTM and CDR2 is ANQGSEA. The CDR3: CSVGVWGQGGRGSYNEQFF. In DNA form, the CDR3 reads TGCAGCGTTGGAGTATGGGGACAGGGAGGTAGGGGTTCCTACAATGAGCAGTTCTTC.

The genes are TRBV7-9 and TRBJ2-7; D possibly corresponds to TRBD2 (5 bases). Looked up from germline, CDR1 is SEHNR and CDR2 is FQNEAQ (reference sequence). The CDR3 totals 16 residues. V lost 5 bases to trimming and J lost 6 bases, with 23 bases between them. Written as DNA, the CDR3 is TGTGCCAGCAGCCACCTCGGGAACACTTCTCCCTCCGAGCAGTACTTC. Translation gives CASSHLGNTSPSEQYF.

The chain combines TRBV28 with TRBJ2-3; TRBD2 might be the D (6 bases). The CDR3 runs to 15 residues. Germline CDR1 and CDR2: MDHEN and SYDVKM. Deletions cut 7 bases from V and 3 bases from J, with 17 bases between. The CDR3: CASTYRGSRTDTQYF. CDR3 bases: TGTGCCAGCACCTACCGGGGGTCAAGGACAGATACGCAGTATTTT.

The chain uses TRBV12-3 or TRBV12-4 and TRBJ2-7; D gene uncertain. This CDR3 contains 11 residues. V was cut by 7 bases and J by 2 bases, with 6 bases left in between. The CDR3: CASITTYEQYF. For the CDR3, the DNA is TGTGCCAGCATTACTACCTACGAGCAGTACTTC.

This clone was counted once. The rearrangement joins TRBV7-3 to TRBJ2-5; tentative D call: TRBD1 (5 bases). CDR3 size: 16 residues. V was clipped by 5 bases and J by 5 bases, with 21 bases between them. Germline-derived CDR1 and CDR2 are SGHTA and FQGTGA. As DNA, the CDR3 is TGTGCCAGCAGCCAAAACCAGCAGGGATTGGGGGAGACCCAGTACTTC. Its translation: CASSQNQQGLGETQYF.

This chain connects TRBV6-1 to TRBJ1-2; D is ambiguous. Trimming shortened V by 2 bases and J by 4 bases, and 8 bases separated the two germline ends. There are 13 residues in the CDR3. The germline V gene has CDR1 MNHNS and CDR2 SASEGT. The CDR3 here is CASSEMAFYGYTF. Written as DNA, the CDR3 is TGTGCCAGCAGTGAAATGGCATTCTATGGCTACACCTTC.

The rearrangement uses TRBV3-1 (or the pseudogene TRBV3-2) and TRBJ2-7, with D perhaps TRBD2 (6 bases). This CDR3 is built from 15 residues. Between the trimmed V and J ends, which lost 3 bases and 0 bases, there was a span of 12 bases. Germline CDR1 reads LGHDT; CDR2 reads YNNKEL (reference sequence). The CDR3 DNA sequence: TGTGCCAGCAGCCAGGGGGGAAGGAGCTCCTACGAGCAGTACTTC. As protein: CASSQGGRSSYEQYF.

The chain links TRBV6-6 to TRBJ2-3; a possible D gene is TRBD1 (6 bases). CDR1 MNHNY and CDR2 SVGAGI come from the germline V gene (reference sequence). The CDR3 is 16 amino acids. Trimming took 0 bases from V and 0 from J, leaving 10 bases between them. For the CDR3, the DNA is TGTGCCAGCAGTTACTCGCAGGGGTACAGCACAGATACGCAGTATTTT. Translation gives CASSYSQGYSTDTQYF.

The gene calls are TRBV11-3 and TRBJ2-2; D not resolved. The V gene lost 3 bases and the J gene lost 6 bases, with 8 bases spanning the gap. The CDR3 loop spans 13 amino acids. The germline gives CDR1 SGHNT, CDR2 YENEEA. In DNA, the CDR3 is TGTGCCAGCAGCTTCTCGGCGGCCGGGGAGCTGTTTTTT. Its protein is CASSFSAAGELFF. Together with reference TRBV11-3 and TRBJ2-2, the CDR3 gives the full variable domain: EAGVVQSPRYKIIEKKQPVAFWCNPISGHNTLYWYLQNLGQGPELLIRYENEEAVDDSQLPKDRFSAERLKGVDSTLKIQPAELGDSAVYLCASSFSAAGELFFGEGSRLTVL.

The chain employs TRBV9 and TRBJ1-2; D gene unclear. The germline gives CDR1 SGDLS, CDR2 YYNGEE. Trimming left V 5 bases short and J 4 bases short, with 9 bases between. This CDR3 is 12 amino acids long. The CDR3 coding sequence is TGTGCCAGCAGGGGAGACGTCTATGGCTACACCTTC. Translated: CASRGDVYGYTF. The full variable domain, completed using reference TRBV9 and TRBJ1-2, is DSGVTQTPKHLITATGQRVTLRCSPRSGDLSVYWYQQSLDQGLQFLIQYYNGEERAKGNILERFSAQQFPDLHSELNLSSLELGDSALYFCASRGDVYGYTFGSGTRLTVV.

The chain links TRBV5-4 to TRBJ1-2; 8 positions match TRBD1. CDR3 size: 14 residues. CDR1 SGHNT and CDR2 YYREEE come from the germline V gene (reference sequence). Germline trimming cut 4 bases from V and 5 bases from J; bases unmatched to any gene: 7. CDR3 coding DNA: TGTGCCAGCAGCATGCAGGGGGCAGCTTATGGCTACACCTTC. This sequence encodes CASSMQGAAYGYTF.

This chain links TRBV7-9 with TRBJ1-3; TRBD1 matches at 9 bases. This CDR3 has 15 residues. Germline-derived CDR1 and CDR2 are SEHNR and FQNEAQ (reference sequence). V trimming: 5 bases; J trimming: 4 bases; junction bases outside the gene matches: 6. CDR3 region: CASSPGQGKGNTIYF. The CDR3 DNA sequence: TGTGCCAGCAGCCCGGGACAGGGAAAAGGAAACACCATATATTTT.

The chain carries TRBV4-3 and TRBJ2-1; the D is unclear. CDR1 and CDR2 from the germline V gene are LGHNA and YSLEER. The length of the CDR3 is 14 residues. V lost 0 bases, J lost 4 bases, and 7 bases lay in between. The CDR3 region is CASSQEAAYNEQFF. The CDR3 DNA sequence: TGCGCCAGCAGCCAAGAGGCCGCTTACAATGAGCAGTTCTTC.

CDR3 region: CASTLLAGVRNEQFF. The DNA for the CDR3 is TGCGCCAGCACGTTGTTAGCGGGAGTAAGGAATGAGCAGTTCTTC. The chain couples TRBV5-1 to TRBJ2-1; 9 bases match TRBD2. CDR1 SGHRS and CDR2 YFSETQ come from the germline V gene. This CDR3 has 15 residues. After removal of 6 bases from V and 7 bases from J, the junction contained 11 bases not matched to a gene.

J is TRBJ2-1 and V is TRBV5-1; a possible D gene is TRBD1 (5 bases). CDR3 length: 16 amino acids. Trimming removed 4 bases at V and 4 bases at J, with 18 bases between. Germline V gene lookup returns CDR1 SGHRS and CDR2 YFSETQ. This CDR3 reads CASSPRTTGAYNEQFF. For the CDR3, the DNA is TGCGCCAGCAGCCCAAGAACTACTGGGGCGTACAATGAGCAGTTCTTC. Full variable domain (outside the CDR3, taken from reference TRBV5-1 and TRBJ2-1): KAGVTQTPRYLIKTRGQQVTLSCSPISGHRSVSWYQQTPGQGLQFLFEYFSETQRNKGNFPGRFSGRQFSNSRSEMNVSTLELGDSALYLCASSPRTTGAYNEQFFGPGTRLTVL.

The chain employs TRBV18 and TRBJ2-2, with 7 bases that match TRBD1. The CDR3 spans 16 residues. Germline CDR1 reads KGHSH; CDR2 reads LQKENI. Trimming removed 3 bases from V and 4 bases from J; junction bases left unmatched: 8. The CDR3 DNA follows: TGTGCCAGCTCACCCGAAAGGGGGCGCGGCACCGGGGAGCTGTTTTTT. Encoded protein: CASSPERGRGTGELFF.

This chain links TRBV3-1 (or the pseudogene TRBV3-2) with TRBJ1-6; TRBD1 agrees at 10 bases. V lost 4 bases to trimming and J lost 8 bases; unmatched junction nucleotides: 11. The CDR3 runs 17 residues. Germline values: CDR1 LGHDT, CDR2 YNNKEL (reference sequence). The chain's CDR3 is CASSLLLSGTGDSPLHF. The CDR3 bases are TGTGCCAGCAGCCTTCTTTTATCCGGGACAGGGGATTCACCCCTCCACTTT.

The chain joins TRBV19 to TRBJ1-6; the D is unclear. The ends were cut back, 2 bases at V and 4 bases at J, with 15 bases in the middle. This CDR3 contains 17 residues. Per the germline V gene, CDR1 is LNHDA and CDR2 is SQIVND (reference sequence). The CDR3 reads CASSISGAASYNSPLHF. The CDR3 DNA sequence: TGTGCCAGTAGTATAAGTGGTGCGGCGAGTTATAATTCACCCCTCCACTTT.

The chain carries TRBV20-1 and TRBJ2-1; possibly TRBD2 for D (6 bases). Germline-derived CDR1 and CDR2 are DFQATT and SNEGSKA (reference sequence). The CDR3 sequence is 11 residues long. The V and J ends lost 1 base and 11 bases respectively, with 9 bases between them. The CDR3 loop is CSARAGTQQFF. CDR3 in DNA: TGCAGTGCTAGAGCCGGGACTCAGCAGTTCTTC.

J is TRBJ2-5 and V is TRBV11-1; 9 bases match TRBD2. Germline assignment: CDR1 SGHAT and CDR2 FQDESV (reference sequence). This CDR3 spans 16 amino acids. The V segment lost 6 bases and the J segment 2 bases; nucleotides outside the gene matches: 10. The CDR3 spells CASRGSSGAIQETQYF. DNA of the CDR3: TGTGCCAGCAGGGGGTCTAGCGGGGCAATTCAAGAGACCCAGTACTTC.

The chain links TRBV12-3 or TRBV12-4 to TRBJ1-5; unclear D gene. The CDR3 totals 12 residues. V lost 1 base, J lost 9 bases, and 7 bases lay in between. The CDR3 here is CASSLGSGPQHF. The CDR3 DNA is TGTGCCAGCAGTTTAGGGTCCGGGCCCCAGCATTTT.